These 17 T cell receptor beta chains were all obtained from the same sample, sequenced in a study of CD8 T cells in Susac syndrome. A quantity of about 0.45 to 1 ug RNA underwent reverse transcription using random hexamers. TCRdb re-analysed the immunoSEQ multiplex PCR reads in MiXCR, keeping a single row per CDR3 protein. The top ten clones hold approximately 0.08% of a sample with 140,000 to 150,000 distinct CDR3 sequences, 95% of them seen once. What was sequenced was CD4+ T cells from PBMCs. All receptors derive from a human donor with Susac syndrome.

The CDR3 loop is CATTSAGGYGELFF. The CDR3 region has the DNA TGTGCCACCACATCAGCGGGAGGCTACGGGGAGCTGTTTTTT. J is TRBJ2-2 and V is TRBV24-1; TRBD2 aligns across 9 bases. J was trimmed by 7 bases and V by 8 bases; bases with no gene match: 7. Per germline, CDR1 KGHDR and CDR2 SFDVKD. The CDR3 consists of 14 residues.

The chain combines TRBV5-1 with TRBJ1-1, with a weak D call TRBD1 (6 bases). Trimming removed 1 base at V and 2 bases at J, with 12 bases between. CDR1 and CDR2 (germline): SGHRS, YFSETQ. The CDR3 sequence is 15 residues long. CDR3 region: CASSLSGHTNTEAFF. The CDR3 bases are TGCGCCAGCAGCTTGTCGGGACATACTAACACTGAAGCTTTCTTT.

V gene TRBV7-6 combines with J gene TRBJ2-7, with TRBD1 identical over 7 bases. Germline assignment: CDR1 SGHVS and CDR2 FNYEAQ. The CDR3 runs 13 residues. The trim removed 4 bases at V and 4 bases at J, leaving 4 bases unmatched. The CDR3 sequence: CASSSYRGYEQYF. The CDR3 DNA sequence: TGTGCCAGCAGCTCCTACAGGGGATACGAGCAGTACTTC.

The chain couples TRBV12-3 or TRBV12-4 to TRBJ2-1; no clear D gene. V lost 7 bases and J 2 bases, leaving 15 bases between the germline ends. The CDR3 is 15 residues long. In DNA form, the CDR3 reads TGTGCCAGCACCCCTGACTTTATCGCCTACAATGAGCAGTTCTTC. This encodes CASTPDFIAYNEQFF.

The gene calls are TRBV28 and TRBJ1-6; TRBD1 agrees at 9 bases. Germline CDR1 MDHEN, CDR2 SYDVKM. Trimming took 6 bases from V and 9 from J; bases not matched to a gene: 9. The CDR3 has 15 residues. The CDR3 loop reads CASRPGTGMGSPLHF. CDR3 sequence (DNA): TGTGCCAGCAGGCCAGGGACAGGGATGGGTTCACCCCTCCACTTT.

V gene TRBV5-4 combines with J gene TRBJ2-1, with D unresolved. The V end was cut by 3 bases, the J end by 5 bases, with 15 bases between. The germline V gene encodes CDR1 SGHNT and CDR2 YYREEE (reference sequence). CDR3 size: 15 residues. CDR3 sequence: CASSWAQVKNNEQFF. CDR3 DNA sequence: TGTGCCAGCAGCTGGGCTCAGGTGAAGAACAATGAGCAGTTCTTC.

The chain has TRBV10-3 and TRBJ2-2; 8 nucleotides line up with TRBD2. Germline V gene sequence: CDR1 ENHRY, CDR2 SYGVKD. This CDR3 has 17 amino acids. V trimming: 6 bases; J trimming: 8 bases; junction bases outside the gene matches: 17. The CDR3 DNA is TGTGCCATCAGGCCGCAAGAACCCGGGACTAGGCATGGGGAGCTGTTTTTT. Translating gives CAIRPQEPGTRHGELFF.

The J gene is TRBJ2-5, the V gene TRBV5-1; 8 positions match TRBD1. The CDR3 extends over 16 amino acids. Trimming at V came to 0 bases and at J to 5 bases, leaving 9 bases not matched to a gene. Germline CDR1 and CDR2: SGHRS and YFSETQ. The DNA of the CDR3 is TGCGCCAGCAGCTTGGCCCCGACAGGGGCCGGGGAGACCCAGTACTTC. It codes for CASSLAPTGAGETQYF. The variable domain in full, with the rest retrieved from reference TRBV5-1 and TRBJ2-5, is KAGVTQTPRYLIKTRGQQVTLSCSPISGHRSVSWYQQTPGQGLQFLFEYFSETQRNKGNFPGRFSGRQFSNSRSEMNVSTLELGDSALYLCASSLAPTGAGETQYFGPGTRLLVL.

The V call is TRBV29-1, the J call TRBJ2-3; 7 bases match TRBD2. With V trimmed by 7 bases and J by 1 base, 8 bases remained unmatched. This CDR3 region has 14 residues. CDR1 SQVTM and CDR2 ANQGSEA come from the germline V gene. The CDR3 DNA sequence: TGCAGCGCATTTGGGGGGGGAGGCACAGATACGCAGTATTTT. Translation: CSAFGGGGTDTQYF.

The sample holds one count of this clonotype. The CDR3 coding sequence is TGCAGTGCTACCAAAGCGGGTCCCATCAATGAGCAGTTCTTC. This codes for CSATKAGPINEQFF. The chain combines TRBV20-1 with TRBJ2-1, with TRBD2 as a possible D gene (6 bases). Germline values: CDR1 DFQATT, CDR2 SNEGSKA (reference sequence). Trimming shortened V by 4 bases and J by 6 bases, and 16 bases separated the two germline ends. The CDR3 contains 14 residues.

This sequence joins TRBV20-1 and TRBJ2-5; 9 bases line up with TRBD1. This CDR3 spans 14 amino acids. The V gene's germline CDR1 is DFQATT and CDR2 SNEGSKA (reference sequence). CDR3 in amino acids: CTSPGTGTGETQYF. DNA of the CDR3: TGCACCTCTCCCGGGACAGGGACTGGGGAGACCCAGTACTTC.

The CDR3 reads CASSMPGEAAEAFF. CDR3 nucleotide sequence: TGTGCCAGTAGTATGCCTGGAGAGGCGGCTGAAGCTTTCTTT. The V and J genes are TRBV19 and TRBJ1-1; D is ambiguous. CDR3 length: 14 residues. Germline V lookup: CDR1 LNHDA, CDR2 SQIVND (reference sequence). Trimming took off 3 bases at V and 6 bases at J, with 14 bases between the two ends.

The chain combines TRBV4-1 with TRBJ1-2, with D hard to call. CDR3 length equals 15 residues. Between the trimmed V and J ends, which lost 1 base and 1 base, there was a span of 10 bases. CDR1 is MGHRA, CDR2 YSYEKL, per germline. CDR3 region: CASSQGGRVNYGYTF. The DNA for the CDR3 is TGCGCCAGCAGCCAAGGAGGGAGGGTTAACTATGGCTACACCTTC.

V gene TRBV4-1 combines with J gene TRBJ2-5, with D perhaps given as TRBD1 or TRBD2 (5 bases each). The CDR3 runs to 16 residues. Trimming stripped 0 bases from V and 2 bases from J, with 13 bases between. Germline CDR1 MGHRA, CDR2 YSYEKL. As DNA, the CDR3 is TGCGCCAGCAGCCAAGATTTGGGGACCAATCAAGAGACCCAGTACTTC. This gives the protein CASSQDLGTNQETQYF.

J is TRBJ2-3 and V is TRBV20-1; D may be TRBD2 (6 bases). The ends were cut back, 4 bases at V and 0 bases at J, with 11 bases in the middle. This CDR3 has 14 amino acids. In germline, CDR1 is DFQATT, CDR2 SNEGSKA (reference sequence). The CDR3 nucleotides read TGCAGTGCTACGCTAGCGACTAGCACAGATACGCAGTATTTT. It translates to CSATLATSTDTQYF.

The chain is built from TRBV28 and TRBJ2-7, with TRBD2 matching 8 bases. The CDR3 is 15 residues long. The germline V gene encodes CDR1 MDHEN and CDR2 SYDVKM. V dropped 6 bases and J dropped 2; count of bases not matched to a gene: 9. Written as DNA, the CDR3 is TGTGCCAGCAGCCCTATGGGACTAGAGACCTACGAGCAGTACTTC. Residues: CASSPMGLETYEQYF.

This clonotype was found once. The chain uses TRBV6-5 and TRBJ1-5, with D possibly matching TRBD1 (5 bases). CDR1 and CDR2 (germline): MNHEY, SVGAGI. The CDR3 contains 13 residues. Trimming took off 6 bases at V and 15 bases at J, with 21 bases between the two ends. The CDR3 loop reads CASSIEGTGPRHF. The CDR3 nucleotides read TGTGCCAGCAGCATAGAGGGTACAGGTCCACGGCATTTT.